The 25 T cell receptor beta chains below come from one sample, sequenced in a study of CD8+ T cells in alopecia areata. RNA was extracted and reverse transcribed into cDNA as the sequencing template. Clones were read by immunoSEQ multiplex PCR, and TCRdb kept only the in-frame ones, dropping some. The table has roughly 190,000 clones, approximately 60% seen once; the top ten hold over 3%. Documented treatment: oral pan-JAK inhibitor, 5-10 mg twice daily. This specimen was CD4+ T cells sorted from blood, taken at week 4, from a patient treated with tofacitinib. These receptors were taken from a human donor with alopecia areata.

V gene TRBV30 combines with J gene TRBJ1-5, with 7 bases lining up with TRBD1. CDR3 length: 13 amino acids. With 4 bases clipped from V and 5 bases from J, the junction kept 5 bases outside the gene matches. Germline V gives CDR1 GTSNPN, CDR2 SVGIG (reference sequence). CDR3 sequence (DNA): TGTGCCTGGACGGGCAGGGGGGATCAGCCCCAGCATTTT. This sequence encodes CAWTGRGDQPQHF.

This clone showed up many times. The V call is TRBV29-1, the J call TRBJ1-2; maybe TRBD1 (6 bases). Trimming took off 7 bases at V and 3 bases at J, with 15 bases between the two ends. Per germline, CDR1 SQVTM and CDR2 ANQGSEA. The CDR3 spans 13 residues. The CDR3 nucleotides are TGCAGCGCCTCGGGAGGGGGAGACTATGGCTACACCTTC. Its protein product is CSASGGGDYGYTF.

This clone was seen only once. The V gene is TRBV27, the J gene TRBJ2-6, with D maybe TRBD1 (6 bases). V was trimmed by 6 bases and J by 2 bases, leaving 11 bases between them. The CDR3 runs 15 residues. Germline V CDR1 and CDR2: MNHEY, SMNVEV (reference sequence). The CDR3 DNA is TGTGCCAGCAGATACACAGGGACTGGGGCCAACGTCCTGACTTTC. This codes for CASRYTGTGANVLTF.

This clone appeared a few times. V gene TRBV7-9 combines with J gene TRBJ1-1; D is perhaps TRBD1 (5 bases). CDR3 length equals 12 residues. CDR1 and CDR2 (germline): SEHNR, FQNEAQ (reference sequence). The germline V and J ends were trimmed by 1 base and 10 bases, with 10 bases remaining between them. The CDR3 region has the DNA TGTGCCAGCAGCTTAGTTCAGGGTTCAGCTTTCTTT. Translating gives CASSLVQGSAFF.

This clone was picked up a small number of times. Other DNA sequences of this sample code for an identical CDR3. The gene calls are TRBV10-3 and TRBJ2-3; no firm D call. The CDR3 totals 11 residues. Trimming stripped 8 bases from V and 0 bases from J, with 3 bases between. Per germline, CDR1 ENHRY and CDR2 SYGVKD. This CDR3 reads CAIASTDTQYF. CDR3 coding DNA: TGTGCCATCGCTAGCACAGATACGCAGTATTTT.

This clone was observed once. The chain joins TRBV4-1 to TRBJ2-1; TRBD2 is a possible D gene (5 bases). CDR1 MGHRA and CDR2 YSYEKL come from the germline V gene. V gave up 4 bases and J gave up 0 bases, with 16 bases separating them. This CDR3 contains 17 residues. This CDR3 reads CASSPRGSSLSYNEQFF. The CDR3 nucleotides read TGCGCCAGCAGCCCTCGGGGAAGCTCGCTCTCCTACAATGAGCAGTTCTTC.

The V and J genes are TRBV30 and TRBJ1-6; unclear D gene. V was pared by 0 bases and J by 8 bases, with 14 bases between. The germline V gene encodes CDR1 GTSNPN and CDR2 SVGIG (reference sequence). This CDR3 spans 15 amino acids. The CDR3 protein is CAWSVPPPGHSPLHF. Here the CDR3 DNA reads TGTGCCTGGAGTGTACCCCCCCCGGGCCATTCACCCCTCCACTTT.

This clone was seen a handful of times. The chain recombines TRBV19 with TRBJ1-2; D gene uncertain. Between the trimmed V and J ends, which lost 3 bases and 2 bases, there was a span of 10 bases. Per the germline V gene, CDR1 is LNHDA and CDR2 is SQIVND (reference sequence). The CDR3 covers 14 residues. The CDR3 reads CASSINGANYGYTF. The CDR3 DNA follows: TGTGCCAGTAGTATCAATGGAGCGAACTATGGCTACACCTTC.

The chain uses TRBV30 and TRBJ1-4, with D possibly TRBD1 on 6 matching bases. Germline V gene sequence: CDR1 GTSNPN, CDR2 SVGIG (reference sequence). CDR3 size: 13 residues. The V and J ends lost 2 bases and 5 bases respectively, with 9 bases between them. The CDR3 DNA is TGTGCCTGGAGTACAGGGATGAATGAAAAACTGTTTTTT. Its translation: CAWSTGMNEKLFF.

V and J are TRBV19 and TRBJ2-7; a weak D match, TRBD1 (6 bases). The CDR3 is made up of 14 amino acids. Germline values: CDR1 LNHDA, CDR2 SQIVND (reference sequence). With 2 bases removed from V and 2 bases from J, the gap between germline ends came to 10 bases. The CDR3: CASSIRNRAYEQYF. The CDR3 coding sequence is TGTGCCAGTAGTATACGCAACAGGGCCTACGAGCAGTACTTC.

This clone was seen only a few times. The chain combines TRBV6-6 with TRBJ1-6, with unresolved D. CDR3 length: 12 amino acids. The germline V gene encodes CDR1 MNHNY and CDR2 SVGAGI (reference sequence). The germline V and J ends were trimmed by 6 bases and 8 bases, with 8 bases remaining between them. CDR3 nucleotides: TGTGCCAGCAGGCCGGGTGATTCACCCCTCCACTTT. Protein: CASRPGDSPLHF.

This chain uses TRBV25-1 with TRBJ1-2; D might be TRBD1 (6 bases). This CDR3 is 13 amino acids long. V was trimmed by 4 bases and J by 7 bases, leaving 13 bases between them. CDR1 and CDR2 (germline): MGHDK, SYGVNS. This chain's CDR3 is CASSGNPGVGYTF. As DNA, the CDR3 is TGTGCCAGCAGTGGAAATCCAGGGGTTGGCTACACCTTC.

This clone turned up a few times. The chain links TRBV7-2 to TRBJ1-4, with TRBD1 matching 8 bases. Looked up from germline, CDR1 is SGHTA and CDR2 is FQGNSA. CDR3 length equals 15 residues. V dropped 3 bases and J dropped 7; count of bases not matched to a gene: 7. The CDR3 loop is CASSFQGAHSEKLFF. For the CDR3, the DNA is TGTGCCAGCAGCTTCCAGGGGGCGCATAGTGAAAAACTGTTTTTT. The entire variable domain, with the rest obtained from reference TRBV7-2 and TRBJ1-4, is as follows: GAGVSQSPSNKVTEKGKDVELRCDPISGHTALYWYRQSLGQGLEFLIYFQGNSAPDKSGLPSDRFSAERTGGSVSTLTIQRTQQEDSAVYLCASSFQGAHSEKLFFGSGTQLSVL.

This clone was counted between two and nine times. The chain recombines TRBV23-1 with TRBJ1-4; perhaps TRBD1 as D (6 bases). TRBV23-1 is labeled an ORF, and its function is uncertain. The CDR3 runs 14 residues. With 9 bases removed from V and 2 bases from J, the gap between germline ends came to 13 bases. As DNA, the CDR3 is TGCGCCAGTGGCGGGGGCCAGACTAATGAAAAACTGTTTTTT. It is translated as CASGGGQTNEKLFF.

In this sample, this clone turned up a few times. The rearrangement uses TRBV7-2 and TRBJ2-5; the D is unclear. Per the germline V gene, CDR1 is SGHTA and CDR2 is FQGNSA. This CDR3 contains 16 residues. With 2 bases removed from V and 2 bases from J, the gap between germline ends came to 15 bases. The CDR3 DNA follows: TGTGCCAGCAGCTTAAGCTCGGTAGTGTCGCAAGAGACCCAGTACTTC. This encodes CASSLSSVVSQETQYF. Drawing the rest from reference TRBV7-2 and TRBJ2-5, the complete variable domain is GAGVSQSPSNKVTEKGKDVELRCDPISGHTALYWYRQSLGQGLEFLIYFQGNSAPDKSGLPSDRFSAERTGGSVSTLTIQRTQQEDSAVYLCASSLSSVVSQETQYFGPGTRLLVL.

The chain uses TRBV30 and TRBJ1-5; the match to TRBD1 covers 7 bases. Germline assignment: CDR1 GTSNPN and CDR2 SVGIG (reference sequence). The CDR3 consists of 15 residues. J lost 2 bases, V lost 2 bases, and 6 bases had no gene match. This CDR3 reads CAWSSGQVGNQPQHF. CDR3 coding DNA: TGTGCCTGGAGTTCCGGACAGGTGGGCAATCAGCCCCAGCATTTT.

The rearrangement joins TRBV13 to TRBJ2-6; D gene ambiguous. The CDR3 loop spans 15 amino acids. Trimming removed 3 bases from V and 0 bases from J, with 6 bases in between. Germline values: CDR1 PRHDT, CDR2 FYEKMQ (reference sequence). Written as DNA, the CDR3 is TGTGCCAGCAGCTTTTTGTCCTCTGGGGCCAACGTCCTGACTTTC. Translating gives CASSFLSSGANVLTF.

The chain employs TRBV19 and TRBJ1-6, with unresolved D. CDR1 and CDR2 from the germline V gene are LNHDA and SQIVND (reference sequence). V was pared by 6 bases and J by 0 bases, with 9 bases between. The CDR3 covers 15 residues. The CDR3 loop reads CASRPRSSYNSPLHF. CDR3 nucleotides: TGTGCCAGTAGACCGCGGAGCTCCTATAATTCACCCCTCCACTTT.

This clone was counted once. The chain couples TRBV29-1 to TRBJ2-1; the D is unclear. This CDR3 has 12 amino acids. Trimming pared 0 bases from V and 7 bases from J, leaving 7 bases between. Germline V CDR1 and CDR2: SQVTM, ANQGSEA. The CDR3 region has the DNA TGCAGCGTTGAAGATCTCAGGAATGAGCAGTTCTTC. This sequence encodes CSVEDLRNEQFF.

This clone was detected a few times. This chain joins TRBV5-1 and TRBJ1-1; D is ambiguous. Germline-derived CDR1 and CDR2 are SGHRS and YFSETQ. V lost 3 bases and J lost 0, with 12 bases in between. CDR3 length: 15 amino acids. The CDR3 loop is CASSSQGPVNTEAFF. The CDR3 DNA is TGCGCCAGCAGCTCACAAGGACCGGTGAACACTGAAGCTTTCTTT.

Written as DNA, the CDR3 is TGTGCCAGCAGCCAAAGGAGAAGCGAAGGTACTGAAGCTTTCTTT. It translates to CASSQRRSEGTEAFF. The V and J genes are TRBV4-2 and TRBJ1-1; no reliable D call. The CDR3 length is 15 residues. Trimming shortened V by 2 bases and J by 5 bases, and 15 bases separated the two germline ends. Germline V gene sequence: CDR1 LGHNA, CDR2 YNFKEQ.

The rearrangement uses TRBV7-6 and TRBJ2-7; D possibly corresponds to TRBD2 (7 bases). The ends were cut back, 2 bases at V and 7 bases at J, with 18 bases in the middle. The germline V gene has CDR1 SGHVS and CDR2 FNYEAQ. The CDR3 length is 15 residues. CDR3 sequence (DNA): TGTGCCAGCAGCTTACGCGGGGGCGGGTCGGATGAGCAGTACTTC. Amino acid sequence: CASSLRGGGSDEQYF.

The genes are TRBV7-8 and TRBJ2-5; maybe TRBD1 (5 bases). This CDR3 comprises 14 residues. Per the germline V gene, CDR1 is SGHVS and CDR2 is FQNEAQ. V was shortened by 1 base and J by 4 bases, with 10 bases between the two germline ends. The CDR3 DNA sequence: TGTGCCAGCAGCTTAGGGGCAAGGGGAGAGACCCAGTACTTC. Its protein product is CASSLGARGETQYF. The full variable domain, its missing parts supplied by reference TRBV7-8 and TRBJ2-5, is GAGVSQSPRYKVAKRGQDVALRCDPISGHVSLFWYQQALGQGPEFLTYFQNEAQLDKSGLPSDRFFAERPEGSVSTLKIQRTQQEDSAVYLCASSLGARGETQYFGPGTRLLVL.

The chain links TRBV29-1 to TRBJ1-1, with D hard to call. Per germline, CDR1 SQVTM and CDR2 ANQGSEA. CDR3 length: 12 amino acids. V lost 5 bases to trimming and J lost 1 base, with 8 bases between them. CDR3 protein: CSVQAPNTEAFF. CDR3 nucleotide sequence: TGCAGCGTTCAGGCCCCGAACACTGAAGCTTTCTTT.

A few counts support this clone. J is TRBJ2-3 and V is TRBV11-2; D ambiguous. V gave up 6 bases and J gave up 3 bases, with 10 bases separating them. Germline CDR1 SGHAT, CDR2 FQNNGV. This CDR3 region has 13 residues. This CDR3 is CASRVPGTDTQYF. CDR3 nucleotides: TGTGCCAGCAGGGTCCCAGGAACAGATACGCAGTATTTT.